This T cell receptor beta chain was identified in a study of neurological immune-mediated disorders. Germline loops: CDR1 SNHLY, CDR2 FYNNEI. The CDR3 sequence is 14 residues long. V was cut by 3 bases and J by 4 bases, with 11 bases left in between. This clonotype occurred a few times. Using its own MiXCR run on the 5' RACE reads, TCRdb lists one record per CDR3 protein. The sample has some 43,000 distinct CDR3 sequences, about 13% seen once; the top ten hold 9%. Time point denoted: longitudinal time-point 3. Unsorted libraries were prepared from 2 million PBMCs that had been stored at -80 C. Sample: PBMCs. This TCR was recovered from a male donor with HTLV-1-associated myelopathy (HAM/TSP). The chain links TRBV2 to TRBJ2-3, with a possible D match to TRBD2 (6 bases). The CDR3 coding sequence is TGTGCCAGCAGTGAGAGACTAGTCGCAGATACGCAGTATTTT. Protein sequence: CASSERLVADTQYF.